A single sample gave rise to the 17 T cell receptor beta chains below, sequenced in a study of blood T cell repertoires in COVID-19. Sequencing was performed with immunoSEQ multiplex PCR; in TCRdb, only in-frame clones are kept and a portion is missing. The sample has about 220,000 clones; 75% to 85% are singletons. Sequencing input: peripheral blood. The origin of the receptors is an elderly woman with COVID-19, enrolled during active disease.

The chain has TRBV10-2 and TRBJ1-4; 10 positions match TRBD1. The V segment lost 6 bases and the J segment 6 bases; nucleotides outside the gene matches: 7. Germline CDR1 reads WSHSY; CDR2 reads SAAADI. The CDR3 has 15 residues. CDR3 DNA sequence: TGCGCCAGCAGACCCCTAGACAGGGGGCATGAAAAACTGTTTTTT. It codes for CASRPLDRGHEKLFF.

This sequence joins TRBV5-6 and TRBJ2-1; 8 positions match TRBD1. This CDR3 is 18 amino acids long. Looked up from germline, CDR1 is SGHDT and CDR2 is YYEEEE. The trim removed 4 bases at V and 0 bases at J, leaving 12 bases unmatched. This chain's CDR3 is CASSLRGRWGSSYNEQFF. CDR3 bases: TGTGCCAGCAGCCTCAGGGGGCGGTGGGGGAGCTCCTACAATGAGCAGTTCTTC. The whole variable domain, filled in from reference TRBV5-6 and TRBJ2-1, reads DAGVTQSPTHLIKTRGQQVTLRCSPKSGHDTVSWYQQALGQGPQFIFQYYEEEERQRGNFPDRFSGHQFPNYSSELNVNALLLGDSALYLCASSLRGRWGSSYNEQFFGPGTRLTVL.

This chain links TRBV28 with TRBJ2-7, with 9 bases matching TRBD2. The CDR3 runs 16 residues. Germline assignment: CDR1 MDHEN and CDR2 SYDVKM. The V segment lost 8 bases and the J segment 1 base; nucleotides outside the gene matches: 12. CDR3 coding DNA: TGTGCCAGCGTACCTCAACGCGGGAGGGCATCCTACGAGCAGTACTTC. It translates to CASVPQRGRASYEQYF.

The chain uses TRBV6-4 and TRBJ2-7; tentative D call: TRBD2 (7 bases). The CDR3 runs to 15 residues. The V end lost 6 bases, the J end lost 3 bases, and 18 bases lay between the germline ends. Germline V gene sequence: CDR1 MRHNA, CDR2 SNTAGT. CDR3 in DNA: TGTGCCAGCAGCAGGGAGGGGGGCTCCCTCTACGAGCAGTACTTC. Protein sequence: CASSREGGSLYEQYF.

The genes are TRBV27 and TRBJ2-3; 10 bases are shared with TRBD2. V shed 3 bases and J 2 bases; nucleotides not matched to a gene: 11. The CDR3 extends over 18 amino acids. Germline-derived CDR1 and CDR2 are MNHEY and SMNVEV (reference sequence). The CDR3 bases are TGTGCCAGCAGTTTGGGGCTTCTAGCGGGGGCCCCCACAGATACGCAGTATTTT. It encodes CASSLGLLAGAPTDTQYF.

The gene calls are TRBV6-5 and TRBJ1-1; the match to TRBD1 covers 8 bases. CDR1 and CDR2 (germline): MNHEY, SVGAGI. The CDR3 loop spans 13 amino acids. Losses at the gene ends were 6 bases for V and 4 bases for J; bases not matched to a gene: 4. DNA for the CDR3: TGTGCCAGCAGGTCAGGGGGCCCCACTGAAGCTTTCTTT. Amino acid sequence: CASRSGGPTEAFF.

This sequence joins TRBV7-2 and TRBJ2-7; D not resolved. There are 14 residues in the CDR3. V lost 3 bases and J 2 bases, leaving 11 bases between the germline ends. Germline CDR1 reads SGHTA; CDR2 reads FQGNSA. The CDR3 spells CASSFGGPTYEQYF. CDR3 sequence (DNA): TGTGCCAGCAGCTTCGGTGGGCCGACCTACGAGCAGTACTTC. The whole variable domain, remainder taken from reference TRBV7-2 and TRBJ2-7, is GAGVSQSPSNKVTEKGKDVELRCDPISGHTALYWYRQSLGQGLEFLIYFQGNSAPDKSGLPSDRFSAERTGGSVSTLTIQRTQQEDSAVYLCASSFGGPTYEQYFGPGTRLTVT.

The chain joins TRBV10-2 to TRBJ2-3, with 8 bases aligning to TRBD2. Trimming cost V 3 bases and J 0 bases; bases outside gene matches: 2. Germline CDR1 and CDR2: WSHSY and SAAADI. The CDR3 is made up of 15 amino acids. The CDR3 is CASSERGGSTDTQYF. The CDR3 region has the DNA TGCGCCAGCAGTGAACGGGGGGGGAGCACAGATACGCAGTATTTT.

This clone was observed a handful of times. V is TRBV28 and J is TRBJ2-3; D perhaps matches TRBD2 (5 bases). The germline CDR1 and CDR2 sequences are MDHEN and SYDVKM. Trimming took off 1 base at V and 5 bases at J, with 13 bases between the two ends. CDR3 length: 15 residues. Here the CDR3 reads CASSLSWLAVDTQYF. The CDR3 DNA follows: TGTGCCAGCAGTTTATCTTGGCTAGCCGTAGATACGCAGTATTTT.

The chain couples TRBV28 to TRBJ1-5; possible D gene TRBD1, 5 bases. The CDR3 contains 17 residues. Per the germline V gene, CDR1 is MDHEN and CDR2 is SYDVKM. With 5 bases removed from V and 2 bases from J, the gap between germline ends came to 19 bases. CDR3 residues: CASSPYGRGRGNQPQHF. Here the CDR3 DNA reads TGTGCCAGCAGTCCTTATGGGAGGGGACGGGGCAATCAGCCCCAGCATTTT. The complete variable domain, with remaining parts taken from reference TRBV28 and TRBJ1-5, reads DVKVTQSSRYLVKRTGEKVFLECVQDMDHENMFWYRQDPGLGLRLIYFSYDVKMKEKGDIPEGYSVSREKKERFSLILESASTNQTSMYLCASSPYGRGRGNQPQHFGDGTRLSIL.

The chain joins TRBV6-2 or TRBV6-3 to TRBJ2-5, with D possibly being TRBD2 (6 bases). Between the trimmed V and J ends, which lost 2 bases and 2 bases, there was a span of 12 bases. The germline V gene has CDR1 MNHEY and CDR2 SVGEGT. This CDR3 is built from 15 residues. The CDR3 sequence: CASSYGGRRQETQYF. The CDR3 DNA sequence: TGTGCCAGCAGTTACGGAGGGCGCAGACAAGAGACCCAGTACTTC.

This clone was picked up one time. V is TRBV24-1 and J is TRBJ1-1; the match to TRBD1 covers 9 bases. With 2 bases clipped from V and 7 bases from J, the junction kept 10 bases outside the gene matches. The CDR3 sequence is 16 residues long. Germline V lookup: CDR1 KGHDR, CDR2 SFDVKD. The chain's CDR3 is CATSDSGQGGKLEAFF. Here the CDR3 DNA reads TGTGCCACCAGTGATTCGGGACAGGGTGGGAAACTTGAAGCTTTCTTT.

The V call is TRBV27, the J call TRBJ2-7; D gene unclear. The CDR3 loop spans 10 amino acids. Trimming removed 9 bases from V and 3 bases from J, with 6 bases in between. CDR1 and CDR2 from the germline V gene are MNHEY and SMNVEV (reference sequence). CDR3 DNA: TGTGCCAGAGGCGGCTACGAGCAGTACTTC. Encoded protein: CARGGYEQYF.

This chain uses TRBV3-1 (or the pseudogene TRBV3-2) with TRBJ2-7; no clear D gene. The CDR3 length is 12 residues. Germline loops: CDR1 LGHDT, CDR2 YNNKEL (reference sequence). V lost 2 bases and J 7 bases, leaving 9 bases between the germline ends. In DNA form, the CDR3 reads TGTGCCAGCAGCCAACCCGGGTGGGAGCAGTACTTC. Residues: CASSQPGWEQYF.

The chain is built from TRBV2 and TRBJ1-6; the D gene is possibly TRBD1 (6 bases). V lost 2 bases and J 11 bases, leaving 16 bases between the germline ends. The CDR3 totals 15 residues. Germline values: CDR1 SNHLY, CDR2 FYNNEI. The CDR3 sequence is CASSETPQGQAPLHF. The CDR3 coding sequence is TGTGCCAGCAGTGAAACCCCGCAGGGGCAGGCACCCCTCCACTTT.

This chain connects TRBV19 to TRBJ1-4; D uncertain. CDR3 length equals 15 residues. V was clipped by 3 bases and J by 5 bases, with 13 bases between them. Germline loops: CDR1 LNHDA, CDR2 SQIVND (reference sequence). The CDR3 sequence is CASSISEGGNEKLFF. CDR3 nucleotide sequence: TGTGCCAGTAGTATCAGTGAGGGAGGGAATGAAAAACTGTTTTTT.

The chain employs TRBV2 and TRBJ1-1; no definite D call. V was clipped by 7 bases and J by 5 bases, with 14 bases between them. The CDR3 runs 13 residues. Germline CDR1 SNHLY, CDR2 FYNNEI. The CDR3 coding sequence is TGTGCCAGCACCCCTGAGGGTGAGACTGAAGCTTTCTTT. Translated: CASTPEGETEAFF. The full variable domain, its missing parts supplied by reference TRBV2 and TRBJ1-1, is EPEVTQTPSHQVTQMGQEVILRCVPISNHLYFYWYRQILGQKVEFLVSFYNNEISEKSEIFDDQFSVERPDGSNFTLKIRSTKLEDSAMYFCASTPEGETEAFFGQGTRLTVV.